This T cell receptor beta chain was documented in a study of TIL therapy for anti-PD-1-resistant metastatic lung cancer. Overall study: Patients had a median age of about 50 years (range about 38-85).

This was the immunoSEQ v3 assay. Each library reached 1.9 million or so read pairs, or 5-6 million at deep level. Method: immunoSEQ multiplex PCR; TCRdb's copy keeps in-frame clones and lacks some. The table has approximately 92,000 clones, roughly 65% seen once. This clone was picked up a small number of times. Its antigen is unknown. CDR3 length: 13 amino acids. V lost 4 bases to trimming and J lost 5 bases; unmatched junction nucleotides: 2. Findings and caveats of the study: Many TIL product clones were absent from baseline tumor, suggesting clonal contraction. Patients were highly selected, enriched for treatment-naive, never-smoker and oncogene-addicted cases.

Noted time point: pre-treatment sample, taken before nivolumab and TIL therapy. Tumor tissue came from excised metastases, mostly pleural nodules or supraclavicular lymph nodes. This chain links TRBV12-3 or TRBV12-4 with TRBJ1-2; 9 nucleotides match TRBD1. This sequence was found in a person between 25 and 79 years old with non-small cell lung cancer. The sample was tumor tissue, taken at baseline. The chain's CDR3 is CASSSQGAYGYTF. The CDR3 nucleotides are TGTGCCAGCAGTTCACAGGGGGCGTATGGCTACACCTTC.